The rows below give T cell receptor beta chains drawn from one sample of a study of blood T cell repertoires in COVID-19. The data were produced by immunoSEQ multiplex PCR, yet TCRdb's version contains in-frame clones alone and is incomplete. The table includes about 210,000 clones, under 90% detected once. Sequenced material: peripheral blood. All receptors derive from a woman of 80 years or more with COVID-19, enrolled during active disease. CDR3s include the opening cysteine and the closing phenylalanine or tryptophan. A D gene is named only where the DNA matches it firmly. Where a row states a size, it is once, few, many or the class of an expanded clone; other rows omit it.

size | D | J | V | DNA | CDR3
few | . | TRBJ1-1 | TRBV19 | TGTGCCAGTAGGGCGCGGGGTGGGGCTTTCTTT | CASRARGGAFF
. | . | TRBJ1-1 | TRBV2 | TGTGCCAGCAGTGAGCGGACATCGAACACTGAAGCTTTCTTT | CASSERTSNTEAFF
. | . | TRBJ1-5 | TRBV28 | TGTGCCAGCAGCAGCGACAGGTATAGCAATCAGCCCCAGCATTTT | CASSSDRYSNQPQHF
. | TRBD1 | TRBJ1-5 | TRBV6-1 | TGTGCCAGCGGTGTAGTGACAGGGGATGGCAATCAGCCCCAGCATTTT | CASGVVTGDGNQPQHF
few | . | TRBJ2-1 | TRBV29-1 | TGCAGCGTTGACCGGGGCAATGAGCAGTTCTTC | CSVDRGNEQFF
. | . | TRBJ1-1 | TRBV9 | TGTGCCACCACCGGGGAGGACACTGAAGCTTTCTTT | CATTGEDTEAFF
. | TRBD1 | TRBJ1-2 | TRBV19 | TGTGCCAGTAGTATCGGGACAGGGAATAGTGGCTACACCTTC | CASSIGTGNSGYTF
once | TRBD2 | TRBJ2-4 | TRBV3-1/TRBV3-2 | TGTGCCAGCAGCCCTTTGACTAGCGGCAAAAACATTCAGTACTTC | CASSPLTSGKNIQYF
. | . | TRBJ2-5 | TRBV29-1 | TGCAGCGTTGAAGGGAGCACAGAGACCCAGTACTTC | CSVEGSTETQYF
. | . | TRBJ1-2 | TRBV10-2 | TGCGCCAGCAGTGACTTAACGAGGAGAGAGTTCGGGGAAGGCTACACCTTC | CASSDLTRREFGEGYTF
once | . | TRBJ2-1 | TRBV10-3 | TGTGCCATCACCATGACAGTGGGCAATGAGCAGTTCTTC | CAITMTVGNEQFF
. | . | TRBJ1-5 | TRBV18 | TGTGCCAGCTCACCACCGGCAGACAATCAGCCCCAGCATTTT | CASSPPADNQPQHF
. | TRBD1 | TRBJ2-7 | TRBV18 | TGTGCCAGCTCTCCCGGGACAGGGACGCTCGAGCAGTACTTC | CASSPGTGTLEQYF
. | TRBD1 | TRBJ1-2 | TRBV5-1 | TGCGCCAGCAGCTTGGAAACAGGGGAGCCAAACTATGGCTACACCTTC | CASSLETGEPNYGYTF
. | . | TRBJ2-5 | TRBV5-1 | TGCGCCAGCAGCTTGGGGCAGGTGGTGGGGACCCAGTACTTC | CASSLGQVVGTQYF
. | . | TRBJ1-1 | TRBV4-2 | TGTGCCAGCAGCCAAGTTTTTCGTCTTACGGACAGTGAAGCTTTCTTT | CASSQVFRLTDSEAFF
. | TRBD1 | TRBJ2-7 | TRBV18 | TGTGCCAGCTCCCAAGCAGGGGGCACCTACGAGCAGTACTTC | CASSQAGGTYEQYF
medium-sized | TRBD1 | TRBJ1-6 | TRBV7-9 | TGTGCCAGCAGCACCCACGACAGACAGGGGGCTAATTCACCCCTCCACTTT | CASSTHDRQGANSPLHF
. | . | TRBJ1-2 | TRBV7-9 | TGTGCCAGCAGCTTATCGGCGGGGGGCTATGGCTACACCTTC | CASSLSAGGYGYTF
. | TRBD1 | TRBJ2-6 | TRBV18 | TGTGCCAGCTCACCATCGACAGGGGGCTCTGGGGCCAACGTCCTGACTTTC | CASSPSTGGSGANVLTF
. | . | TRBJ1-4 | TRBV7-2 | TGTGCCAGCAGCTTCAGAGGACTTACAACTAATGAAAAACTGTTTTTT | CASSFRGLTTNEKLFF
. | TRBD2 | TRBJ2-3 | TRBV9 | TGTGCCAGCAGCGTAGGGGGGACTAGCCCCACACGCACAGATACGCAGTATTTT | CASSVGGTSPTRTDTQYF
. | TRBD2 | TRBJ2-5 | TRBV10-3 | TGTGCCATCAGTCTAGCGGGGCAAGAGACCCAGTACTTC | CAISLAGQETQYF
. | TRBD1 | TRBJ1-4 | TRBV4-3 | TGCGCCAGCAGCCAAGACCTCAGGGCAGGGGGCTTTTCAACTAATGAAAAACTGTTTTTT | CASSQDLRAGGFSTNEKLFF